This TCR beta chain appears in the sequencing data of a study of cytotoxic CD8 clonotypes in ibrutinib-treated CLL. In regard to this clone: Its antigen remains unidentified.

Study outcomes and limitations: Contraction or stability on treatment was seen for public clonotypes, which were uncommon. At baseline, clonality was higher than in age-matched healthy donors and correlated with CD8+ counts.

Sequencing sought depths of 1 in 200,000 to 1 in 1 million T cells. Only in-frame clones appear in the TCRdb table, and some are missing; sequencing was by immunoSEQ multiplex PCR. The repertoire includes over 75,000 clones, around four fifths of them detected once, and about 34% sits in the top ten. The CDR3 runs to 15 residues. The ends were cut back, 0 bases at V and 5 bases at J, with 13 bases in the middle. Germline assignment: CDR1 GTSNPN and CDR2 SVGIG (reference sequence). The material sequenced was PBMCs, taken after 12 months of ibrutinib treatment. The V call is TRBV30, the J call TRBJ1-4; D is unclear. This receptor was obtained from a human donor with chronic lymphocytic leukemia. The DNA for the CDR3 is TGTGCCTGGAGTGTTGAATGGCTGTACAATGAAAAACTGTTTTTT. Translation gives CAWSVEWLYNEKLFF.